These 9 T cell receptor beta chains came from one sample sequenced in a study of regulatory T cells in long-lasting Graves disease. The sample's time point: persistent/refractory GD, antithyroid drugs over 5 years with positive TRAb. From RNA extracted from PBMCs, the TCR library was made. The TCR beta library used iRepertoire HTBI primers with Arm-PCR amplification of CDR3. In TCRdb, the multiplex PCR reads were re-called with MiXCR into one record per CDR3 protein. The sample includes roughly 300,000 distinct CDR3 sequences, around 20% of them seen just once. The source was peripheral blood mononuclear cells (PBMCs), collected when the disease was refractory, from a patient treated with antithyroid drugs. The receptors shown here come from a female donor with Graves disease.

The genes are TRBV7-2 and TRBJ1-1; 11 nucleotides match TRBD1. Germline-derived CDR1 and CDR2 are SGHTA and FQGNSA. CDR3 length equals 16 residues. The trim removed 3 bases at V and 3 bases at J, leaving 6 bases unmatched. CDR3 sequence reads: CASSLDRGRSDTEAFF. The CDR3 DNA is TGTGCCAGCAGCTTGGACAGGGGGCGATCCGACACTGAAGCTTTCTTT.

This clonotype was seen ten or more times. The chain has TRBV3-1 and TRBJ1-2; 9 bases are a match to TRBD1. CDR1 and CDR2 (germline): LGHDT, YNNKEL (reference sequence). CDR3 size: 14 residues. V was clipped by 4 bases and J by 9 bases; unmatched bases: 9. The DNA for the CDR3 is TGTGCCAGCAGCCCCCTGGGGACAGGGATTAGCTACACCTTC. Translating gives CASSPLGTGISYTF. Combining the CDR3 with reference TRBV3-1 and TRBJ1-2 gives the whole variable domain DTAVSQTPKYLVTQMGNDKSIKCEQNLGHDTMYWYKQDSKKFLKIMFSYNNKELIINETVPNRFSPKSPDKAHLNLHINSLELGDSAVYFCASSPLGTGISYTFGSGTRLTVV.

This clonotype was seen at least ten times. This chain links TRBV7-2 with TRBJ2-7; TRBD1 is a possible D gene (6 bases). Germline values: CDR1 SGHTA, CDR2 FQGNSA. V dropped 5 bases and J dropped 4 bases, with 12 bases sitting between them. The CDR3 has 13 amino acids. The DNA of the CDR3 is TGTGCCAGCAGCCAAGGGACACATTACGAGCAGTACTTC. This codes for CASSQGTHYEQYF.

The rearrangement joins TRBV5-1 to TRBJ2-7; a weak D match, TRBD2 (6 bases). Trimming shortened V by 0 bases and J by 2 bases, and 12 bases separated the two germline ends. The CDR3 has 15 amino acids. CDR1 is SGHRS and CDR2 is YFSETQ in the germline V gene. The CDR3, as DNA: TGCGCCAGCAGCTTGGAGGAGGGGACTCCCTACGAGCAGTACTTC. As protein: CASSLEEGTPYEQYF.

The chain employs TRBV19 and TRBJ2-7, with 10 bases lining up with TRBD1. Germline CDR1 reads LNHDA; CDR2 reads SQIVND (reference sequence). V lost 5 bases, J lost 2 bases, and 15 bases stayed unmatched. The CDR3 length is 18 residues. CDR3 nucleotide sequence: TGTGCCAGTAGTCCTAGATCCCCTAGGACAGGGGGGACCTACGAGCAGTACTTC. This translates into CASSPRSPRTGGTYEQYF.

Points on this clonotype: One junction end does not reproduce the germline sequence, and a read error may be involved. The rearrangement uses TRBV7-9 and TRBJ1-6; 9 bases agree with TRBD1. Germline loops: CDR1 SEHNR, CDR2 FQNEAQ (reference sequence). The CDR3 runs 15 residues. CDR3 amino acids: CACSWFTGGHSPLHF. The CDR3 region has the DNA TGTGCCTGCAGCTGGTTTACAGGGGGCCATTCACCCCTCCACTTT.

This chain connects TRBV28 to TRBJ1-2, with 7 nucleotides matching TRBD1. The germline CDR1 and CDR2 sequences are MDHEN and SYDVKM. CDR3 length: 14 residues. Trimming at V came to 5 bases and at J to 2 bases, leaving 5 bases not matched to a gene. Written as DNA, the CDR3 is TGTGCCAGCAGTGACCCGGGACAGAACTATGGCTACACCTTC. As protein: CASSDPGQNYGYTF.

This clonotype has at least ten counts. This chain connects TRBV6-1 to TRBJ1-5; TRBD1 might be the D (6 bases). CDR3 length equals 15 residues. Germline V gene sequence: CDR1 MNHNS, CDR2 SASEGT. The V end lost 7 bases, the J end lost 4 bases, and 17 bases lay between the germline ends. In DNA form, the CDR3 reads TGTGCCAGCAATGTGGGGACCACAGGGAATCAGCCCCAGCATTTT. It translates to CASNVGTTGNQPQHF.

The chain is built from TRBV12-3 or TRBV12-4 and TRBJ1-6, with 12 bases fitting TRBD1. The V segment lost 3 bases and the J segment 7 bases; nucleotides outside the gene matches: 10. This CDR3 has 18 residues. CDR3 sequence reads: CASSFFSGTGGRNSPLHF. CDR3 sequence (DNA): TGTGCCAGCAGTTTTTTTAGTGGGACAGGGGGCCGAAATTCACCCCTCCACTTT.